These T cell receptor beta chains were read from a single sample in a study of blood T cells in healthy people across ages. TCRdb reprocessed the 5' RACE reads via MiXCR and lists one record per CDR3 protein. This sample has 1.2 million to 1.5 million distinct CDR3 sequences, with approximately 63% found just once. The sequencing sample was made of blood. The receptor set was obtained from a man aged 18 to 35 in good health. Each CDR3 is given with its conserved first and last residue. D genes are given only for firm matches. Clone size appears in some rows only: once, few, many, or a class for an expanded clone.

v_call: TRBV7-2
j_call: TRBJ2-6
clone_size: -
d_call: -
cdr3_nt: TGTGCCAGCAGCACGCGTACAGGATACTCTGGGGCCAACGTCCTGACTTTC
cdr3_aa: CASSTRTGYSGANVLTF

v_call: TRBV12-3/TRBV12-4
j_call: TRBJ2-5
clone_size: -
d_call: -
cdr3_nt: TGTGCCAGCAGCCTCGAGATAGGACTTAGGTACTTC
cdr3_aa: CASSLEIGLRYF

v_call: TRBV4-3
j_call: TRBJ2-1
clone_size: -
d_call: -
cdr3_nt: TGCGCCAGCAGCCAAGATACAGATCACAATGAGCAGTTCTTC
cdr3_aa: CASSQDTDHNEQFF

v_call: TRBV4-3
j_call: TRBJ1-4
clone_size: -
d_call: TRBD1
cdr3_nt: TGCGCCAGCAGCCAAGATACGACAGGGTCAGAGGAAAAACTGTTTTTT
cdr3_aa: CASSQDTTGSEEKLFF

v_call: TRBV11-2
j_call: TRBJ1-2
clone_size: many
d_call: TRBD1
cdr3_nt: TGTGCCAGCAGCCTGGGACAGGGTTACTATGGCTACACCTTC
cdr3_aa: CASSLGQGYYGYTF

v_call: TRBV7-9
j_call: TRBJ2-7
clone_size: -
d_call: -
cdr3_nt: TGTGCCAGCAGCTTTTCGGGACTTAGCGGCGACGAGCAGTACTTC
cdr3_aa: CASSFSGLSGDEQYF

v_call: TRBV4-1
j_call: TRBJ1-5
clone_size: -
d_call: TRBD1
cdr3_nt: TGCGCCAGCAGCCAAGTAACAGGGGGGACAAATCAGCCCCAGCATTTT
cdr3_aa: CASSQVTGGTNQPQHF

v_call: TRBV5-1
j_call: TRBJ2-6
clone_size: few
d_call: -
cdr3_nt: TGCGCCAGCAGCTTGGACCCTCGGACAGACTCTGGGGCCAACGTCCTGACTTTC
cdr3_aa: CASSLDPRTDSGANVLTF

v_call: TRBV6-2/TRBV6-3
j_call: TRBJ2-5
clone_size: once
d_call: -
cdr3_nt: TGTGCCAGCATTTACTCGAACCAAGACCCCAAGTACTTC
cdr3_aa: CASIYSNQDPKYF

v_call: TRBV10-3
j_call: TRBJ2-3
clone_size: few
d_call: TRBD1
cdr3_nt: TGTGCCATCAGTATCAGGGGGCGAGAGAGCACAGATACGCAGTATTTT
cdr3_aa: CAISIRGRESTDTQYF